The following is a T cell receptor beta chain sequence with its context. This clone was detected only a few times. Which antigen it targets is not known. Base qualities are not provided; no much larger clone lies one nucleotide away. TCRbeta CDR3 regions were sequenced with the immunoSEQ Assay. After extraction, genomic DNA underwent amplification by bias-controlled multiplex PCR, followed by high-throughput sequencing. The paper's processing steps were these. To quantify the absolute abundance of every unique TCRbeta CDR3 region, sequences were collapsed and filtered. T cell fraction was estimated by normalizing TCRbeta template counts to usable DNA, which was measured by amplifying reference genes present in all nucleated cells. Repertoire TCRs were annotated as SARS-CoV-2-specific by exact matching of V gene, CDR3 amino acid sequence and J gene to a known reactive TCR set. The reference SARS-CoV-2 TCR set was derived from MIRA and filtered for enrichment in COVID-19-positive ImmuneCODE repertoires, a step that removed public or cross-reactive TCRs. Using the MIRA antigens, annotated TCRs were further analysed by specific ORF or by position within an ORF. Breadth was defined as annotated unique rearrangements over total unique productive rearrangements; depth was the summed frequency of those rearrangements. Group comparisons of TCR breadth used two-sided Wilcoxon rank-sum tests. In TCRdb, the immuneACCESS table is reduced to in-frame sequences with V and J assigned. These tables do not hold every clone; where another copy was compared, an unresolved V gene accounts for under half, and the others remain unexplained. D and trimming were read from the DNA, whereas the V and J calls and clone size are those reported in that table. A total of 350,000 to 450,000 clones appear in this sample, approximately 84% of them only once. About 3.3% of the sample comes from the top ten.

According to the study, the label for this sample's treatment or condition signals: approximately 18 received Ad26.COV2.S at low or high dose, single or two shots; 5 received placebo; per-sample allocation not given. Repertoires of vaccine and placebo recipients were sequenced from samples collected on day 63 after the first injection. Between 29 July and 7 August 2020, Cohort 1b enrolled 25 adults aged 18-55 years at one site in Boston, USA. Ad26.COV2.S was a replication-incompetent adenovirus type 26 vector expressing a prefusion-stabilized SARS-CoV-2 spike protein from the original Wuhan strain. Looking up the germline V gene (reference sequence) yields CDR1 LNHNV and CDR2 YYDKDF. Between the V and J ends, shortened by 0 bases and 3 bases respectively, the junction contains 9 bases. The CDR3 has 14 amino acids, counting the end cysteine and phenylalanine. The entry retains the CDR3 DNA only, 42 bases that are in frame from base 1.

These data belong to a study of Ad26.COV2.S vaccination and SARS-CoV-2 variants (dated by TCRdb to the early 2020s). As for the study more broadly: Vaccine-arm donors were drawn from COV1001, a multicentre, randomized, double-blind, placebo-controlled phase I-IIa trial of Ad26.COV2.S in healthy adults. Dosing of Ad26.COV2.S was intramuscular, at either 5x10^10 or 1x10^11 viral particles, delivered as one shot or as two shots spaced 56 days apart. TCRbeta repertoire sequencing was used to assess the specificity and breadth of SARS-CoV-2-reactive T cell receptors after Ad26.COV2.S vaccination. The TCR-sequenced set comprised around 30 samples: about 19 Ad26.COV2.S vaccine recipients, 5 placebo recipients and 8 SARS-CoV-2 convalescent individuals. Participants in the trial were split at random into five groups of five each, receiving low-dose or high-dose Ad26.COV2.S once or twice, or else placebo on both occasions. Throughout the experiments and outcome assessment, investigators stayed blinded to trial group allocation.

Findings and caveats that apply to the study as a whole: The study was not powered to compare responses between vaccine doses or regimens. According to the authors, total T cell responses may have been underestimated by the TCR breadth and depth analyses. Higher spike-specific TCR breadth was observed in Ad26.COV2.S recipients than in placebo recipients (P = 0.0014). After vaccination, substantial breadth of spike-specific CD8+ and CD4+ T cell responses was reported. Comparable non-spike TCR breadth was observed between vaccine and placebo recipients, consistent with only spike being contained in the vaccine.

This chain is built from TRBV15 and TRBJ2-7; no D gene can be assigned with confidence. This TCR came from a person between 18 and 60 years old who received the Ad26.COV2.S COVID-19 vaccine or a placebo. This specimen was peripheral blood, taken in a trial of Ad26.COV2.S vaccine versus placebo. The CDR3 amino acid sequence is: CATSREIEYYEQYF. Here is the DNA: TGTGCCACCAGCAGAGAGATTGAATACTACGAGCAGTACTTC.